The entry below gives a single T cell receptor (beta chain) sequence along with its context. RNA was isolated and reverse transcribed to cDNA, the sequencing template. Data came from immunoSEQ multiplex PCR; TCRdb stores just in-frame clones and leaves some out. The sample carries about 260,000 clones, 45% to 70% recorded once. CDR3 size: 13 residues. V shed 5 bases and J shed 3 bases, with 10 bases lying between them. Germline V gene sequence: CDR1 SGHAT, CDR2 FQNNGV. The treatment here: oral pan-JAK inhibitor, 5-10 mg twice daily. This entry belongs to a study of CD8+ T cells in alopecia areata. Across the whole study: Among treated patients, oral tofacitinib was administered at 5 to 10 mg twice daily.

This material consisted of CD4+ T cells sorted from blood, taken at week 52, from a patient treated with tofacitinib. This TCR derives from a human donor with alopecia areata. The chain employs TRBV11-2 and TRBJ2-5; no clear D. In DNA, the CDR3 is TGTGCCAGCAGCCCTTACTCGGAAGAGACCCAGTACTTC. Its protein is CASSPYSEETQYF.